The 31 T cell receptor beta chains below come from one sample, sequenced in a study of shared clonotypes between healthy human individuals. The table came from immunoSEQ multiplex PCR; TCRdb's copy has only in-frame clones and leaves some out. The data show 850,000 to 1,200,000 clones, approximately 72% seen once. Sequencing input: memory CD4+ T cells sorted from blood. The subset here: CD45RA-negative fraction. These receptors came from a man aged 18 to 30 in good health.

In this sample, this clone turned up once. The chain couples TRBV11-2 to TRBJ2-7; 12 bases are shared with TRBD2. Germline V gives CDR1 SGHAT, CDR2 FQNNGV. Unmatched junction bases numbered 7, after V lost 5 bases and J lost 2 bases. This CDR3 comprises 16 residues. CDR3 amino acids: CASSLTSGRPPYEQYF. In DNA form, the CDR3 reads TGTGCCAGCAGCCTAACTAGCGGGAGGCCACCCTACGAGCAGTACTTC.

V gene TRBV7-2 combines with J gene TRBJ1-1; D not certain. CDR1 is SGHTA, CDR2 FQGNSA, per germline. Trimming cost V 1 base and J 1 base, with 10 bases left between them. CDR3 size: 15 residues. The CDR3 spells CASSLEWAANTEAFF. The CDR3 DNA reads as TGTGCCAGCAGCTTAGAGTGGGCAGCGAACACTGAAGCTTTCTTT.

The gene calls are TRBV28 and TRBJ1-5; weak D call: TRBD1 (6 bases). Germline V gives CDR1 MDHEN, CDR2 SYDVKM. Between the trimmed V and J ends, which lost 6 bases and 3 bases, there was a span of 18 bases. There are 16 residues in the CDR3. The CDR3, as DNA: TGTGCCAGCAGCCTGCTCCCCTTGGGGGCCAATCAGCCCCAGCATTTT. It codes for CASSLLPLGANQPQHF.

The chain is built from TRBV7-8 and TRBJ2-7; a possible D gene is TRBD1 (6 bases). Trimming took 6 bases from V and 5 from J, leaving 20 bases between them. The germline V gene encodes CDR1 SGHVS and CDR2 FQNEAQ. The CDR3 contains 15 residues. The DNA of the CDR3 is TGTGCCAGCAGACAAAATGAGCGAACAGGGAACGAGCAGTACTTC. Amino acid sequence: CASRQNERTGNEQYF.

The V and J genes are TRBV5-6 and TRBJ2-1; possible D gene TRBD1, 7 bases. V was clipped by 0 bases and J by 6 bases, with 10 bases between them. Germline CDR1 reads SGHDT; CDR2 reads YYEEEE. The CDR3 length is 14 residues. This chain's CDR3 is CASSLAGGLNEQFF. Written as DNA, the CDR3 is TGTGCCAGCAGCTTGGCAGGGGGGCTCAATGAGCAGTTCTTC.

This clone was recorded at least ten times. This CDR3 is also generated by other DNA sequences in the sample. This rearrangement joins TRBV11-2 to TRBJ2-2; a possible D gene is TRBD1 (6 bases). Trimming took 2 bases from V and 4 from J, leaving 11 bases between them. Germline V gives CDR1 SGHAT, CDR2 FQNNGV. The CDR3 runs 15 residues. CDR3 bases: TGTGCCAGCAGCTTAAGTCGAGGGGGCACCGGGGAGCTGTTTTTT. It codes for CASSLSRGGTGELFF.

For the CDR3, the DNA is TGTGCCAGCAGCTTACTCAAGGCCGATAGCGGGAGAGTGGGAGAGACCCAGTACTTC. It specifies CASSLLKADSGRVGETQYF. The chain recombines TRBV7-9 with TRBJ2-5; TRBD2 matches at 9 bases. V trimming: 2 bases; J trimming: 4 bases; junction bases outside the gene matches: 17. Per the germline V gene, CDR1 is SEHNR and CDR2 is FQNEAQ (reference sequence). The CDR3 is 19 amino acids. Variable domain in full (rest from reference TRBV7-9 and TRBJ2-5): DTGVSQNPRHKITKRGQNVTFRCDPISEHNRLYWYRQTLGQGPEFLTYFQNEAQLEKSRLLSDRFSAERPKGSFSTLEIQRTEQGDSAMYLCASSLLKADSGRVGETQYFGPGTRLLVL.

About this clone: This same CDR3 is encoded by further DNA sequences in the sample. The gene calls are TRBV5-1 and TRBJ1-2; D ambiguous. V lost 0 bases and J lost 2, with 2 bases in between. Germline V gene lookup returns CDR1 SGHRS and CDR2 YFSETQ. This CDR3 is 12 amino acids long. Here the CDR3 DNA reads TGCGCCAGCAGCTTGGAGAACTATGGCTACACCTTC. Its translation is CASSLENYGYTF.

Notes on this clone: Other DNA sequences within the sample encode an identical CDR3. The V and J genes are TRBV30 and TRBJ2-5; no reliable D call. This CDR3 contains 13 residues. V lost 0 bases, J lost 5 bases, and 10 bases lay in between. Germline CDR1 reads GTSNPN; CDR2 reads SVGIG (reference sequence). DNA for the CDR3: TGTGCCTGGAGTGTACAAAGGTGGGAGACCCAGTACTTC. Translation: CAWSVQRWETQYF.

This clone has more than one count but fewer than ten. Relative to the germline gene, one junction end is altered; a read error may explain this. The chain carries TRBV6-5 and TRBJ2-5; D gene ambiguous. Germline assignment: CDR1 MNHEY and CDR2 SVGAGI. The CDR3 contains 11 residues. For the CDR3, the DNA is TGCGCTGTAGGGCTCGAAGAGACCCAGTACTTC. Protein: CAVGLEETQYF.

The CDR3 sequence: CSGGLAEVNEQFF. CDR3 nucleotide sequence: TGCAGCGGGGGACTAGCGGAGGTGAATGAGCAGTTCTTC. V and J are TRBV29-1 and TRBJ2-1, with 11 bases that match TRBD2. Per the germline V gene, CDR1 is SQVTM and CDR2 is ANQGSEA. The trim removed 7 bases at V and 7 bases at J, leaving 6 bases unmatched. CDR3 length: 13 amino acids.

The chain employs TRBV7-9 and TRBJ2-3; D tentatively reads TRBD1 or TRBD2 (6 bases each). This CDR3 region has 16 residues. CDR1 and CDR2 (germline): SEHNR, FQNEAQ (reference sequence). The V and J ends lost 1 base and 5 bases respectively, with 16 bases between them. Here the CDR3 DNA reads TGTGCCAGCAGCTTAGGCCGGGGGCGCGACTTAGATACGCAGTATTTT. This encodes CASSLGRGRDLDTQYF.

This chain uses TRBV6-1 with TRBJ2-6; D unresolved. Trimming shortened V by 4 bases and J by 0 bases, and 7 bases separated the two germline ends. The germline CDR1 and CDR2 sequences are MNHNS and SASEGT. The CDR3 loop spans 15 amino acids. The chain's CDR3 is CASSGIDSGANVLTF. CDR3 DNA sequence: TGTGCCAGCAGTGGAATTGACTCTGGGGCCAACGTCCTGACTTTC.

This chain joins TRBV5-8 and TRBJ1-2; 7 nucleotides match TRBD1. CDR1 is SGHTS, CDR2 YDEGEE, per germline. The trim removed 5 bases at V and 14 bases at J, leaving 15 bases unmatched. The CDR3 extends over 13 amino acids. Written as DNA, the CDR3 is TGTGCCAGCAGTTCGGGACAGCCCCAAAGTTTGACCTTC. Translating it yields CASSSGQPQSLTF.

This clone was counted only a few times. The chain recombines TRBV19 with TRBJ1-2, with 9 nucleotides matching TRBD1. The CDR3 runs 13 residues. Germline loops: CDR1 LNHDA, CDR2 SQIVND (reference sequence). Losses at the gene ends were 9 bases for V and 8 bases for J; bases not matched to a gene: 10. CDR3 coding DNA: TGTGCCAGCGACGAACAGGGGGCTGGGGGCTACACCTTC. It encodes CASDEQGAGGYTF.

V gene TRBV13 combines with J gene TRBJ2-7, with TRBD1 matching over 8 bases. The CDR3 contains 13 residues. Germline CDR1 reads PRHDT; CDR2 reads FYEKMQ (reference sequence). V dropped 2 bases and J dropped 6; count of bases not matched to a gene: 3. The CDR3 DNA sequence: TGTGCCAGCAGCTTACACGGACAGGGCGAGCAGTACTTC. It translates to CASSLHGQGEQYF.

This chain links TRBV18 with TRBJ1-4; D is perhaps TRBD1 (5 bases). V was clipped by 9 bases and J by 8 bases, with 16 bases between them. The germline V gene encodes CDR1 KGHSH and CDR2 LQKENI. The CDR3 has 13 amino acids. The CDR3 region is CASGAGTKEKLFF. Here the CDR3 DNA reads TGTGCCAGTGGGGCAGGAACAAAGGAAAAACTGTTTTTT.

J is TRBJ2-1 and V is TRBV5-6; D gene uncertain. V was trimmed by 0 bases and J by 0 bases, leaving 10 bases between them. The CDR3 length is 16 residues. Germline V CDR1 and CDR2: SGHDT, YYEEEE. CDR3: CASSLDRRISYNEQFF. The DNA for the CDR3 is TGTGCCAGCAGCTTGGACCGGAGAATCTCCTACAATGAGCAGTTCTTC.

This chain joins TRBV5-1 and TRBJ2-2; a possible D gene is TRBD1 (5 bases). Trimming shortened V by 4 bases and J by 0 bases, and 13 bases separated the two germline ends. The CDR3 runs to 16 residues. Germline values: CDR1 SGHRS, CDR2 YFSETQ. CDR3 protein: CASSARASANTGELFF. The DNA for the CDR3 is TGCGCCAGCAGCGCCAGGGCTAGTGCGAACACCGGGGAGCTGTTTTTT.

The CDR3 spells CASSLRGTRGYNEQFF. CDR3 bases: TGTGCCAGCAGTTTACGGGGAACTAGAGGCTACAATGAGCAGTTCTTC. The chain couples TRBV28 to TRBJ2-1; TRBD2 might be the D (5 bases). The CDR3 consists of 16 residues. Germline-derived CDR1 and CDR2 are MDHEN and SYDVKM. The V end was cut by 2 bases, the J end by 3 bases, with 14 bases between.

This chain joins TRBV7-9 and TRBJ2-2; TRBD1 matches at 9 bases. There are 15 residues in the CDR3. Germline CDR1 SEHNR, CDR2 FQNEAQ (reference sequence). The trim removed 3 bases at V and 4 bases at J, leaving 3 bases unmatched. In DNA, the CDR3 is TGTGCCAGCAGCTTTGGGACAGGGAGCACCGGGGAGCTGTTTTTT. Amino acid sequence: CASSFGTGSTGELFF.

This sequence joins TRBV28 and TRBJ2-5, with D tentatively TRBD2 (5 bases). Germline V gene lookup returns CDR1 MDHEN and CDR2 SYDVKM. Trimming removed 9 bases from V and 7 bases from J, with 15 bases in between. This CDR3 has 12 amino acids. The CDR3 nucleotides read TGTGCCAGTCAAAAGGGCCGGGGGACCCAGTACTTC. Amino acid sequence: CASQKGRGTQYF.

For the CDR3, the DNA is TGTGCCAGTAGTACAGGACAGGGGGCGGGAAACATTCAGTACTTC. This sequence encodes CASSTGQGAGNIQYF. The V call is TRBV19, the J call TRBJ2-4; 11 bases match TRBD1. The CDR3 extends over 15 amino acids. Trimming removed 4 bases from V and 6 bases from J; junction bases left unmatched: 5. Germline V CDR1 and CDR2: LNHDA, SQIVND (reference sequence).

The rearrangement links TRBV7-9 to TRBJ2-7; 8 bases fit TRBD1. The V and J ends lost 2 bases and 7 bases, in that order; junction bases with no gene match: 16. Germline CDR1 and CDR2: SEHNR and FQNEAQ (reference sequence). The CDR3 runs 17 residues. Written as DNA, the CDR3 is TGTGCCAGCAGCTTACAAAGGACAGGGAATAAGGAGGCTGAGCAGTACTTC. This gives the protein CASSLQRTGNKEAEQYF.

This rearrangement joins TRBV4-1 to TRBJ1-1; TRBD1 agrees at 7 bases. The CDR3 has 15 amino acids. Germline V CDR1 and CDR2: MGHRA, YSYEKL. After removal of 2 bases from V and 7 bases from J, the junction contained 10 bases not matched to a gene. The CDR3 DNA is TGCGCCAGCAGCCAAACAGACAGGGCTTACGGTGAAGCTTTCTTT. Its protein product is CASSQTDRAYGEAFF.

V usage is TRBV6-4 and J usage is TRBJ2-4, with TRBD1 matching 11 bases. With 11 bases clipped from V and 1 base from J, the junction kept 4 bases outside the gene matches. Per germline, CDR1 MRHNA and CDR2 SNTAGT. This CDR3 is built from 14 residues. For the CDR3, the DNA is TGTGCCGGACAGGGGGCAGGGGCCAAAAACATTCAGTACTTC. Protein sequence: CAGQGAGAKNIQYF.

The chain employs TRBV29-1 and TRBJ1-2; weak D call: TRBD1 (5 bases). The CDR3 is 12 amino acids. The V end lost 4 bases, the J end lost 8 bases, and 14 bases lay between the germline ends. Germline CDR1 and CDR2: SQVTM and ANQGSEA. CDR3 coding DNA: TGCAGCGTTGTCCAGGGTTTTGAAGGCTACACCTTC. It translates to CSVVQGFEGYTF.

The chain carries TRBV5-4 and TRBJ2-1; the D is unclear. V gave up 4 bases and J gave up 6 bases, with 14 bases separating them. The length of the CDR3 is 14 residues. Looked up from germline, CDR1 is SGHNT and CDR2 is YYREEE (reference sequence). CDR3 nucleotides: TGTGCCAGCAGCCCGCAGCATGGTCGCAATGAGCAGTTCTTC. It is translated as CASSPQHGRNEQFF.

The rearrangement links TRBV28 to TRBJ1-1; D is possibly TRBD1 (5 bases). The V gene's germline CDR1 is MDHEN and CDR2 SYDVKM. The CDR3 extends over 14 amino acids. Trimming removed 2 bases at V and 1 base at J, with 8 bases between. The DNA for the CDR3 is TGTGCCAGCAGTTTAGAGGGGAGGAACACTGAAGCTTTCTTT. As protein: CASSLEGRNTEAFF.

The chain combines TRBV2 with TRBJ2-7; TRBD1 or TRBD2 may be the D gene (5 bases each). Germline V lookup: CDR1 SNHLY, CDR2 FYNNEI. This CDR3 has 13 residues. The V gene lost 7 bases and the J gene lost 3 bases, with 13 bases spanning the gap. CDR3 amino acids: CASIRDGNYEQYF. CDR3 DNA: TGTGCCAGCATTAGGGACGGAAACTACGAGCAGTACTTC. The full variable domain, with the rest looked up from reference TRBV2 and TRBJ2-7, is EPEVTQTPSHQVTQMGQEVILRCVPISNHLYFYWYRQILGQKVEFLVSFYNNEISEKSEIFDDQFSVERPDGSNFTLKIRSTKLEDSAMYFCASIRDGNYEQYFGPGTRLTVT.

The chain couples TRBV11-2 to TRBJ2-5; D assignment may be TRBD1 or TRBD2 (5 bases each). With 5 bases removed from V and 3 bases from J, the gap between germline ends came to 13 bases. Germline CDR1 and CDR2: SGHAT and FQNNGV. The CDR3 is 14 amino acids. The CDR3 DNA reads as TGTGCCAGCAGCAGACAGCGGACCAAAGAGACCCAGTACTTC. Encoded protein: CASSRQRTKETQYF.